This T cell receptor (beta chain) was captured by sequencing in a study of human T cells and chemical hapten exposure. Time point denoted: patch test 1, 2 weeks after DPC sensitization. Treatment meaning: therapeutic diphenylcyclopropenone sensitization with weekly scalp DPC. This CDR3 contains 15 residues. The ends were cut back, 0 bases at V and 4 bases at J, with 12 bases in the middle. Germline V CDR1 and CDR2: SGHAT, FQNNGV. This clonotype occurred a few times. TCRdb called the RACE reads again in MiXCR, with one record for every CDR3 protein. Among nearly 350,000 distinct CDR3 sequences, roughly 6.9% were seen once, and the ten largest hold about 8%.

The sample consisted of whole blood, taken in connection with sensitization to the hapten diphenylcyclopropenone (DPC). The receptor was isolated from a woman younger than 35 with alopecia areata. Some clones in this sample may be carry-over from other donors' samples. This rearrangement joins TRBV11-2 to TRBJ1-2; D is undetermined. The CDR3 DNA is TGTGCCAGCAGCTTAGATGGCGACCCTCTCTATGGCTACACCTTC. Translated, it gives CASSLDGDPLYGYTF.